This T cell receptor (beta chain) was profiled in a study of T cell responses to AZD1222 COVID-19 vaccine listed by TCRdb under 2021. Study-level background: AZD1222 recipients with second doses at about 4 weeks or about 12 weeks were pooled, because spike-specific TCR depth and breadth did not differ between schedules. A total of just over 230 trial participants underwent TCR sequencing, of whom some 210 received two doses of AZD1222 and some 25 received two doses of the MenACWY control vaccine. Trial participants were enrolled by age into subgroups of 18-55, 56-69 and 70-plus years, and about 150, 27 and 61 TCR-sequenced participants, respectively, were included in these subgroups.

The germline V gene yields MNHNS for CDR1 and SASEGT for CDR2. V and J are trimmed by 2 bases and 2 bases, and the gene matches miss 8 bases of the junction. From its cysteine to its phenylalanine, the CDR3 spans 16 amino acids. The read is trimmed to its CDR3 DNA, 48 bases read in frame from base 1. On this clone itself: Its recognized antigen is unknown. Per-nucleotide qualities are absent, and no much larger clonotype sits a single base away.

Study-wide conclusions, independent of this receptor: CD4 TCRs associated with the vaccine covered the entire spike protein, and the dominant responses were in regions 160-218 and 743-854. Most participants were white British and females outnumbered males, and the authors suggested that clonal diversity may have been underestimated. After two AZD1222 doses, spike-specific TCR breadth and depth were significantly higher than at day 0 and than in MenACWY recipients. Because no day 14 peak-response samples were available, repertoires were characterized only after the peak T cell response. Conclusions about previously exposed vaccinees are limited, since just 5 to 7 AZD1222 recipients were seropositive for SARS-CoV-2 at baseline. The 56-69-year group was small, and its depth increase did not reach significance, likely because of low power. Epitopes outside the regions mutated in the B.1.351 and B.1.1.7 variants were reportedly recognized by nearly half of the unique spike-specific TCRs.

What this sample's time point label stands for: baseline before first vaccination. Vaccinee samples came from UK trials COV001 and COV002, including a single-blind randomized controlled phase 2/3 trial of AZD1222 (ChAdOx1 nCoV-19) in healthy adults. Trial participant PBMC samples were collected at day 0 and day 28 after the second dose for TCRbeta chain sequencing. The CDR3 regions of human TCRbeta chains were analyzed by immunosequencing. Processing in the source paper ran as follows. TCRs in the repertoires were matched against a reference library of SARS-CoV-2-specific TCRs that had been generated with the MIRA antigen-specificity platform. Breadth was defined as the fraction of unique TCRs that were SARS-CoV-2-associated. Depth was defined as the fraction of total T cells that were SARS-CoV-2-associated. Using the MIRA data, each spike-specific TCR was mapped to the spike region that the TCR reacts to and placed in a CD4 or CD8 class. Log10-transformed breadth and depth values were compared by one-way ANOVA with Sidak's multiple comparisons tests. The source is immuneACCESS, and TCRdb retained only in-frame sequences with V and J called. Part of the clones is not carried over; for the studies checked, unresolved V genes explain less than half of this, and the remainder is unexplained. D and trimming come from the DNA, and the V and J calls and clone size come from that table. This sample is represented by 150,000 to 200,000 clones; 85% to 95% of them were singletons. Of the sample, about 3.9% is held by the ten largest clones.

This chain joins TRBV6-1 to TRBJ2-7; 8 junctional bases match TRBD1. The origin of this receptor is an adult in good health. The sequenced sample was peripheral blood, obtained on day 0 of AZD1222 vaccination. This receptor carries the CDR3 CASSEWGTGSTYEQYF. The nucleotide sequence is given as TGTGCCAGCAGTGAATGGGGGACAGGTAGTACCTACGAGCAGTACTTC.